This is a list of T cell receptor beta chains from one sample in a study of graft-versus-host responses after intestinal transplantation. Their recognized antigens are unknown. The table came from immunoSEQ multiplex PCR; TCRdb's copy has only in-frame clones and leaves some out. The sample has tens of thousands of clones, 94% seen once. Sequencing used unstimulated CD4+ T cells sorted from spleen or lymph node cells, obtained before transplant. The receptors shown here come from a human donor who was the organ donor for an intestinal transplant. CDR3s include the opening cysteine and the closing phenylalanine or tryptophan. The D gene is left open where the match is weak. Part of the rows lack a size; the others show once, few, many or a class for expanded clones.

TRBV5-1	.	TRBJ2-3	once	TGCGCCAGCAGCTTGGCCGCGCGGGACACAGATACGCAGTATTTT	CASSLAARDTDTQYF
TRBV7-9	TRBD2	TRBJ2-7	.	TGTGCCAGCAGTTTCAGCGGGGGGGCCTACGAGCAGTACTTC	CASSFSGGAYEQYF
TRBV2	TRBD1	TRBJ1-4	.	TGTGCCAGCAGTGGGCGGACAGGGAAAACTGAAAAACTGTTTTTT	CASSGRTGKTEKLFF
TRBV2	.	TRBJ2-5	.	TGTGCCAGCAGTTCAAGGGGCCAAGAGACCCAGTACTTC	CASSSRGQETQYF
TRBV5-8	TRBD2	TRBJ2-1	.	TGTGCCAGCAGCCTCCCGGGACTAGCGGGGAGTCCCTACAATGAGCAGTTCTTC	CASSLPGLAGSPYNEQFF
TRBV7-2	.	TRBJ1-2	.	TGTGCCAGCAGCTTCGGTAGGGGGAAATTGGGCTACACCTTC	CASSFGRGKLGYTF
TRBV7-9	TRBD2	TRBJ2-5	.	TGTGCCAGCAGCCCGGGACTAGCGGGGGCCATAGGGGAGACCCAGTACTTC	CASSPGLAGAIGETQYF
TRBV11-3	.	TRBJ2-3	.	TGTGCCAGCAGCTTAGGACGGGATACGCAGTATTTT	CASSLGRDTQYF
TRBV7-3	.	TRBJ2-1	once	TGTGCCAGCAGCTTAATAGGCAATGAGCAGTTCTTC	CASSLIGNEQFF
TRBV7-9	.	TRBJ2-3	.	TGTGCCAGCAGCGGACGCGGGGTGGGCACAGATACGCAGTATTTT	CASSGRGVGTDTQYF
TRBV19	.	TRBJ1-2	.	TGTGCCAGCAAGGACAGAATCTATGGCTACACCTTC	CASKDRIYGYTF
TRBV5-4	TRBD1	TRBJ2-5	few	TGTGCCAGCAGCCGGACAGGGGCTTACCAAGAGACCCAGTACTTC	CASSRTGAYQETQYF
TRBV18	.	TRBJ2-5	.	TGTGCCAGCTCACCCAATAGCGGCGGGCAAGAGACCCAGTACTTC	CASSPNSGGQETQYF
TRBV5-1	.	TRBJ1-1	.	TGCGCCAGCCGTTACTGGGCCTCGCCCGGGGACACTGAAGCTTTCTTT	CASRYWASPGDTEAFF
TRBV11-1	.	TRBJ1-4	.	TGTGCCAGCAGCTTAGCCCCGAATGAAAAACTGTTTTTT	CASSLAPNEKLFF
TRBV7-2	.	TRBJ1-5	.	TGTGCCAGCAGTCCGGGACACCCATCAAATCAGCCCCAGCATTTT	CASSPGHPSNQPQHF
TRBV5-1	.	TRBJ2-7	.	TGCGCCAGCAGTTGGAGGCAGGGGCGATCCTACGAGCAGTACTTC	CASSWRQGRSYEQYF
TRBV5-4	TRBD1	TRBJ2-5	.	TGTGCCAGCAGCTACCGTACAGGGGGCGAGACCCAGTACTTC	CASSYRTGGETQYF
TRBV19	TRBD1	TRBJ2-7	.	TGTGCCAGTAGTGTGACAGGGCACCCCCCCTACGAGCAGTACTTC	CASSVTGHPPYEQYF
TRBV6-5	.	TRBJ2-1	.	TGTGCCAGCAGTTACGAGGCAGGCGCCACTTACAATGAGCAGTTCTTC	CASSYEAGATYNEQFF
TRBV9	.	TRBJ2-3	once	TGTGCCAGCAGCATCCGACAGCGAGGGGGCACAGATACGCAGTATTTT	CASSIRQRGGTDTQYF
TRBV20-1	.	TRBJ2-7	.	TGCAGTGCCAGACTAGTTTACGAGCAGTACTTC	CSARLVYEQYF
TRBV7-2	.	TRBJ2-3	.	TGTGCCAGCAGCTTAATCGGCAGCACAGATACGCAGTATTTT	CASSLIGSTDTQYF
TRBV7-8	.	TRBJ2-1	.	TGTGCCAGCAGCTCACAGGGTTCGGTCAATGAGCAGTTCTTC	CASSSQGSVNEQFF
TRBV6-6	TRBD2	TRBJ2-1	.	TGTGCCAGCAGTGCGAGCGGGGGTCAAGGTGAGCAGTTCTTC	CASSASGGQGEQFF
TRBV9	TRBD1	TRBJ2-5	.	TGTGCCAGCAGCCAGGACAGGGGGCAGACCCAGTACTTC	CASSQDRGQTQYF